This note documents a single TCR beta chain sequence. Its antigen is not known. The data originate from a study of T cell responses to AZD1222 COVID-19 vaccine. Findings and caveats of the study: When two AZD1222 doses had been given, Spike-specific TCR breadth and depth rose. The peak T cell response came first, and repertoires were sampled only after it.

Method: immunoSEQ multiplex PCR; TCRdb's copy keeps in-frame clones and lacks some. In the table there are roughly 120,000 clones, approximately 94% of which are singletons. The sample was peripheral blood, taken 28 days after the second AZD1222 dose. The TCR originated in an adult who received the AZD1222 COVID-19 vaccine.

CDR3 loop: CASSHYTNTEAFF. For the CDR3, the DNA is TGCGCCAGCAGCCATTATACTAACACTGAAGCTTTCTTT. The chain carries TRBV4-1 and TRBJ1-1; D unresolved. CDR1 is MGHRA and CDR2 is YSYEKL in the germline V gene. The CDR3 sequence is 13 residues long. V was shortened by 3 bases and J by 2 bases, with 7 bases between the two germline ends.